Given below is one T cell receptor (beta chain) in context. The antigen is unknown. The sample originates from a study of cytomegalovirus exposure and HLA in healthy donors. V trimming: 0 bases; J trimming: 0 bases; junction bases outside the gene matches: 7. From germline, CDR1 is SGDLS and CDR2 YYNGEE. The CDR3 spans 17 residues. Broader study findings: Presence/absence analyses rested on an assumption that sequencing depth was roughly uniform across donors. Per a later analysis, 15,000 to 20,000 TCR beta sequences showed association with HLA alleles at 0.05 false discovery rate.

It was with 60 Vbeta and 13 Jbeta primers that the PCR ran. Only in-frame clones appear in the TCRdb table, and some are missing; sequencing was by immunoSEQ multiplex PCR. Among about 94,000 clones listed, 81% were seen once. The sequenced material came from PBMCs. This TCR derives from a human donor in good health. This chain joins TRBV9 and TRBJ1-1, with 8 bases fitting TRBD1. The CDR3: CASSVAGTGGLNTEAFF. The CDR3 DNA follows: TGTGCCAGCAGCGTAGCCGGGACAGGCGGACTGAACACTGAAGCTTTCTTT.